The present entry profiles one T cell receptor (beta chain) with its context. The target antigen is unknown. The source of the sample is a study of T cell responses to AZD1222 COVID-19 vaccine. Produced via immunoSEQ multiplex PCR; TCRdb's table is partial and in-frame only. The sample holds 85,000 to 90,000 clones, around 90% seen once. Germline CDR1 reads KGHDR; CDR2 reads SFDVKD. Trimming took off 5 bases at V and 5 bases at J, with 17 bases between the two ends. CDR3 size: 15 residues. Notes on the study in general: Vaccine-associated CD4 TCRs ranged over spike, dominating at 160-218 and 743-854. Close to half of spike-specific TCRs reportedly recognize unmutated variant regions.

This TCR was recovered from an adult in good health. The sample here was peripheral blood, taken on day 0 of MenACWY control vaccination. This rearrangement joins TRBV24-1 to TRBJ2-5, with D possibly called TRBD1 or TRBD2 (6 bases each). The CDR3 spells CATSGEGGPVETQYF. In DNA form, the CDR3 reads TGTGCCACCAGTGGGGAAGGGGGGCCTGTGGAGACCCAGTACTTC.